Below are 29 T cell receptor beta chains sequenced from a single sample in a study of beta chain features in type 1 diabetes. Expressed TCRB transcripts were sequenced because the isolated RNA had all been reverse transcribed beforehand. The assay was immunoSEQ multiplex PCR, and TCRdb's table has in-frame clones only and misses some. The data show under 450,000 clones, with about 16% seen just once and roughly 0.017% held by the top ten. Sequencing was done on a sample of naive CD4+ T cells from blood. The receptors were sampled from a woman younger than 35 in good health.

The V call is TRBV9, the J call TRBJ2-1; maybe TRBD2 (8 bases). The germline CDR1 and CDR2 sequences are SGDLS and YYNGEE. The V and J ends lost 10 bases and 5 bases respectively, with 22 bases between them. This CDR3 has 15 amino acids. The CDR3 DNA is TGTGCCCAAACAGGGGAGCGGGGGACTAACAATGAGCAGTTCTTC. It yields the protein CAQTGERGTNNEQFF.

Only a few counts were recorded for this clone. In nucleotides, the CDR3 is TGCGCCAGCAGCCCCTTCCAGTACCAAGAGACCCAGTACTTC. Protein: CASSPFQYQETQYF. The V call is TRBV5-1, the J call TRBJ2-5; no reliable D call. Trimming removed 4 bases from V and 0 bases from J, with 10 bases in between. The CDR3 totals 14 residues. From germline, CDR1 is SGHRS and CDR2 YFSETQ.

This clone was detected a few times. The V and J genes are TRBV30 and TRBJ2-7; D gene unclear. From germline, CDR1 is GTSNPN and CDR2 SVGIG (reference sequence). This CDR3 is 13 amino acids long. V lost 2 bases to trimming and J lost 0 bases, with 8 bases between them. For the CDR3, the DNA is TGTGCCTGGAGTTCCTCTTACTCCTACGAGCAGTACTTC. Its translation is CAWSSSYSYEQYF.

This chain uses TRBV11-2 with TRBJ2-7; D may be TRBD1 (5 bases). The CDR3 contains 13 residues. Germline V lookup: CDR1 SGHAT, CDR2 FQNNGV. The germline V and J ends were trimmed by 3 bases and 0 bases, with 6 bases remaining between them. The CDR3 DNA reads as TGTGCCAGCAGCTTTGGGGCCTCCTACGAGCAGTACTTC. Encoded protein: CASSFGASYEQYF.

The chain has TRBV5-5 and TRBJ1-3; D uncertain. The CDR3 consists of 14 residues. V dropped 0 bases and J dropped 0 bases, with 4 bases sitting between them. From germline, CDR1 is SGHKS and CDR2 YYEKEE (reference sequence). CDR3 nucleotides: TGTGCCAGCAGCTTGGCGGGCTCTGGAAACACCATATATTTT. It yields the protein CASSLAGSGNTIYF.

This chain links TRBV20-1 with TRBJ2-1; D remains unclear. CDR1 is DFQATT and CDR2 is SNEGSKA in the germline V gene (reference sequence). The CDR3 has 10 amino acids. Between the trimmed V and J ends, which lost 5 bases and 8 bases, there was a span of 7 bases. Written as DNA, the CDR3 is TGCAGTGCTTTCTTATATGAGCAGTTCTTC. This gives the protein CSAFLYEQFF.

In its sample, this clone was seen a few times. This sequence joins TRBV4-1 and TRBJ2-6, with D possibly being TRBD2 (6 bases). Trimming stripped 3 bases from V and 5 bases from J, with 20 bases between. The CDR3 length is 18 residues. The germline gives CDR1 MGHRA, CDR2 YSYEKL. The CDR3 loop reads CASSQESGLGSRANVLTF. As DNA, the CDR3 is TGCGCCAGCAGCCAGGAGAGCGGGTTGGGGAGTAGGGCCAACGTCCTGACTTTC.

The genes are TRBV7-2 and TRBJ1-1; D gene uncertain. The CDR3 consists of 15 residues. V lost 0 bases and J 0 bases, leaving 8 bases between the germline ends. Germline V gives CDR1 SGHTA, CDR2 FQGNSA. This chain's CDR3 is CASSLATALNTEAFF. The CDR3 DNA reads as TGTGCCAGCAGCTTAGCCACAGCCTTGAACACTGAAGCTTTCTTT.

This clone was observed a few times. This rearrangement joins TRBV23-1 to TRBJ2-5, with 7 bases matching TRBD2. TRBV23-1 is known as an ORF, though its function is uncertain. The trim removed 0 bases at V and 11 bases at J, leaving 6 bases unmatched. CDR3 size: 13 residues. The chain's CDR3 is CASSQSPGGEQYF. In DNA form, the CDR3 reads TGCGCCAGCAGTCAATCACCGGGGGGTGAGCAGTACTTC.

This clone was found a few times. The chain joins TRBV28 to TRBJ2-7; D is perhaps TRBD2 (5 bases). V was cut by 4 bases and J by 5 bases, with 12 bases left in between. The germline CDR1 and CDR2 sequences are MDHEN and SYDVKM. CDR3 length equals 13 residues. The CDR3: CASSSPRRDEQYF. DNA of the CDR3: TGTGCCAGCAGTTCCCCCCGGCGGGACGAGCAGTACTTC. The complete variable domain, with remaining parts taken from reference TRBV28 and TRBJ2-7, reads DVKVTQSSRYLVKRTGEKVFLECVQDMDHENMFWYRQDPGLGLRLIYFSYDVKMKEKGDIPEGYSVSREKKERFSLILESASTNQTSMYLCASSSPRRDEQYFGPGTRLTVT.

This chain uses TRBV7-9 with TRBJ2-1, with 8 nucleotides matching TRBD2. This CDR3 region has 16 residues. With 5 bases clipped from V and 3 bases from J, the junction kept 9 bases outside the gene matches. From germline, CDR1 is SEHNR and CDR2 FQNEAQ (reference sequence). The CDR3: CASSPRSGRNYNEQFF. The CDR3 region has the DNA TGTGCCAGCAGCCCGCGGAGCGGGAGAAACTACAATGAGCAGTTCTTC.

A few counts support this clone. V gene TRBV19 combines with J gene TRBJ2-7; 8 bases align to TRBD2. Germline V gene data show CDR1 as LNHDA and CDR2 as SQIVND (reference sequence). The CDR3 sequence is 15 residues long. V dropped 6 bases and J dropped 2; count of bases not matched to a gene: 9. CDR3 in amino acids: CASRNPAGAPYEQYF. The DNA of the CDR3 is TGTGCCAGTAGGAACCCAGCGGGAGCCCCCTACGAGCAGTACTTC.

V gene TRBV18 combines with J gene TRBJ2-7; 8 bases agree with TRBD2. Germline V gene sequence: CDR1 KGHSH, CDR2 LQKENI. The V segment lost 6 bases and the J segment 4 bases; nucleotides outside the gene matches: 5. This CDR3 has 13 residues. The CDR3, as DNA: TGTGCCAGCTCTCGGGGACTAGAGTACGAGCAGTACTTC. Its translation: CASSRGLEYEQYF. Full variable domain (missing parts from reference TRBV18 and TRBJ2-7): NAGVMQNPRHLVRRRGQEARLRCSPMKGHSHVYWYRQLPEEGLKFMVYLQKENIIDESGMPKERFSAEFPKEGPSILRIQQVVRGDSAAYFCASSRGLEYEQYFGPGTRLTVT.

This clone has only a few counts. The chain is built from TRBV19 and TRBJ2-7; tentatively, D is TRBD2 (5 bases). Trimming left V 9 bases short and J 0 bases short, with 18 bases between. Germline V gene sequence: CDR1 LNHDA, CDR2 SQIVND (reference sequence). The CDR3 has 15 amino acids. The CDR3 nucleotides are TGTGCCAGCTCTGCTCAAAGCGGTCTCTCCTACGAGCAGTACTTC. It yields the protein CASSAQSGLSYEQYF.

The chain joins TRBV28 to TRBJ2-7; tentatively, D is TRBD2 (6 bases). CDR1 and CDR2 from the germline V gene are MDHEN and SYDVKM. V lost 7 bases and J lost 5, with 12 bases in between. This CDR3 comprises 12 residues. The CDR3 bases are TGTGCCAGCATGACTAGTGTCGACGAGCAGTACTTC. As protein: CASMTSVDEQYF.

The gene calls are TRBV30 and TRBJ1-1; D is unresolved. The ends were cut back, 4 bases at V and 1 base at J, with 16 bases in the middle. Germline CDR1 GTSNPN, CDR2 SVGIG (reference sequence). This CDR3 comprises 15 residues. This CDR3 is CAWTPIVPGNTEAFF. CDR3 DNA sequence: TGTGCCTGGACCCCCATTGTTCCGGGGAACACTGAAGCTTTCTTT.

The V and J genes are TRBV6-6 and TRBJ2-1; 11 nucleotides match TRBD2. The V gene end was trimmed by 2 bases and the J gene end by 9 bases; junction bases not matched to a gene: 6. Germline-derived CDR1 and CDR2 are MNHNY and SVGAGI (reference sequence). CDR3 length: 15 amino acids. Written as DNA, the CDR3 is TGTGCCAGCAGTTACAAACTAGCGGGAGTAGGTGAGCAGTTCTTC. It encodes CASSYKLAGVGEQFF.

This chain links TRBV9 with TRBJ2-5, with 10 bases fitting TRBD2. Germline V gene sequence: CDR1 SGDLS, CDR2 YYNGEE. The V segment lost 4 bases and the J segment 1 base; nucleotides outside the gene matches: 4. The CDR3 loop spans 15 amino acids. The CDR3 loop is CASSSSGGLQETQYF. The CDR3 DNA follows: TGTGCCAGCAGCTCTAGCGGGGGCCTCCAAGAGACCCAGTACTTC.

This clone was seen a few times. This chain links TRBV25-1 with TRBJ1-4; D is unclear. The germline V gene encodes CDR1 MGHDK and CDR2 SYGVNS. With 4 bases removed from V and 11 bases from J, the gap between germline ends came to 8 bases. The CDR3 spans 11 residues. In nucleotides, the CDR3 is TGTGCCAGCAGTGGCGGAGGGAAACTGTTTTTT. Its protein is CASSGGGKLFF.

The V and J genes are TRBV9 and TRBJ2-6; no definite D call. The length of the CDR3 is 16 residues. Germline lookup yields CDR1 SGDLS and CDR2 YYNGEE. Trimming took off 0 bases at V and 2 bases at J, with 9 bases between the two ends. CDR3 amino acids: CASSVATNTGANVLTF. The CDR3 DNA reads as TGTGCCAGCAGCGTAGCTACTAACACTGGGGCCAACGTCCTGACTTTC. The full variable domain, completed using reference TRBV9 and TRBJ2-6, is DSGVTQTPKHLITATGQRVTLRCSPRSGDLSVYWYQQSLDQGLQFLIQYYNGEERAKGNILERFSAQQFPDLHSELNLSSLELGDSALYFCASSVATNTGANVLTFGAGSRLTVL.

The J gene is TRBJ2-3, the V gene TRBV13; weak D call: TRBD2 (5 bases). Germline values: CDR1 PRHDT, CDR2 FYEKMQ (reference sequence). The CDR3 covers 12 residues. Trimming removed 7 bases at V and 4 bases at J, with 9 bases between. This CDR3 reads CASTPRADTQYF. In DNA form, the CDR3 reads TGTGCCAGCACCCCGAGGGCAGATACGCAGTATTTT.

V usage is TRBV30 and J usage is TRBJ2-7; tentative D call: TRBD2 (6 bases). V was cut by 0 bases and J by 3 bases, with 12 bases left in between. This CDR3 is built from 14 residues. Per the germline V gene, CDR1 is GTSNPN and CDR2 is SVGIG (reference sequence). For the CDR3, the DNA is TGTGCCTGGAGTGTGGGTAGCGGCCTCTACGAGCAGTACTTC. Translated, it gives CAWSVGSGLYEQYF. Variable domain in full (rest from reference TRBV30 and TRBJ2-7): SQTIHQWPATLVQPVGSPLSLECTVEGTSNPNLYWYRQAAGRGLQLLFYSVGIGQISSEVPQNLSASRPQDRQFILSSKKLLLSDSGFYLCAWSVGSGLYEQYFGPGTRLTVT.

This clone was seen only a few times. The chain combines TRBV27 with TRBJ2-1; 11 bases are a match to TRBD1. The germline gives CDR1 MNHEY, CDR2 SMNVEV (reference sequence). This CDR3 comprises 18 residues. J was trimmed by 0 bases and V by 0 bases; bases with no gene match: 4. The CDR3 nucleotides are TGTGCCAGCAGTTTATCCGGGACAGGGGGATTCTCCTACAATGAGCAGTTCTTC. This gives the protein CASSLSGTGGFSYNEQFF.

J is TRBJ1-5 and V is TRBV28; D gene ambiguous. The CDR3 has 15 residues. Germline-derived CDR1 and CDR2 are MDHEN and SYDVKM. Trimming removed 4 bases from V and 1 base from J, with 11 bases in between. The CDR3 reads CASSWARRSNQPQHF. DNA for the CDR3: TGTGCCAGCAGTTGGGCCAGACGGAGCAATCAGCCCCAGCATTTT.

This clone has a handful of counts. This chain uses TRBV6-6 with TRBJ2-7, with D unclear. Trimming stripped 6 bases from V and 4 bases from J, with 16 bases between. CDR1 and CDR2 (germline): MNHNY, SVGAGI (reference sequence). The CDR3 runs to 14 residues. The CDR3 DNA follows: TGTGCCAGCAGCCTTCGACAAAGGCCGTACGAGCAGTACTTC. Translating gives CASSLRQRPYEQYF.

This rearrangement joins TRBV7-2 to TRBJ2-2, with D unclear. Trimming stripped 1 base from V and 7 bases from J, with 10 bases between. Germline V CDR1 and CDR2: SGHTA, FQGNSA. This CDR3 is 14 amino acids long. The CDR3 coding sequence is TGTGCCAGCAGCTTAGGCCCCCGCGGCGGGGAGCTGTTTTTT. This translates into CASSLGPRGGELFF.

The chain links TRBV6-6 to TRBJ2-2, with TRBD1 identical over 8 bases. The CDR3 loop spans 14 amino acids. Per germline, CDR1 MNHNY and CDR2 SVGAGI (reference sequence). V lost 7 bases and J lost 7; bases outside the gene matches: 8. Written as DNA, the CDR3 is TGTGCCAGCATTCCCGGACAGGGCGGCGGGGAGCTGTTTTTT. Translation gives CASIPGQGGGELFF.

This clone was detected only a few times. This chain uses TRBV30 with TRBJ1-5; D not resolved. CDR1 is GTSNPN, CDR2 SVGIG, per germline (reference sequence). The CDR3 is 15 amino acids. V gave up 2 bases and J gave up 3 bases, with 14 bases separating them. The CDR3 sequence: CAWSPGRVANQPQHF. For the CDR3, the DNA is TGTGCCTGGAGTCCGGGGAGGGTGGCCAATCAGCCCCAGCATTTT.

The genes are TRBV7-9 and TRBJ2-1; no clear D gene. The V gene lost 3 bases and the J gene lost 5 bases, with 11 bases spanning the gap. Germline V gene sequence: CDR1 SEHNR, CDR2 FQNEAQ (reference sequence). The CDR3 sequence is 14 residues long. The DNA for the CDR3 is TGTGCCAGCAGCTTTCTTTCCGAGAACAATGAGCAGTTCTTC. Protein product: CASSFLSENNEQFF.